This T cell receptor (beta chain) was captured by sequencing in a study of T cell repertoires in cytomegalovirus infection. Across the study: CMV infection and matching HLA type were both indicated by public TCR beta signatures. The study's findings and limits: Dominant in the ex vivo response were TCR beta clonotypes restricted by HLA-C and specific for CMV.

There are 14 residues in the CDR3. The germline gives CDR1 SGDLS, CDR2 YYNGEE. The V gene lost 4 bases and the J gene lost 5 bases, with 13 bases spanning the gap. MiXCR, run by TCRdb on the reads, gives a single entry per CDR3 protein. Among about 360,000 distinct CDR3 sequences listed, around 18% were seen once. There are a few counts of this clonotype. Its antigen is not identified. V is TRBV9 and J is TRBJ2-1, with a possible D match to TRBD2 (5 bases). Sample: PBMCs. The receptor's source is a human donor in good health (CMV status not recorded). Some clones in this sample may be carry-over from other donors' samples. The CDR3 is CASSSTFGNNEQFF. Here the CDR3 DNA reads TGTGCCAGCAGCTCCACTTTCGGGAACAATGAGCAGTTCTTC. The whole variable domain, filled in from reference TRBV9 and TRBJ2-1, reads DSGVTQTPKHLITATGQRVTLRCSPRSGDLSVYWYQQSLDQGLQFLIQYYNGEERAKGNILERFSAQQFPDLHSELNLSSLELGDSALYFCASSSTFGNNEQFFGPGTRLTVL.